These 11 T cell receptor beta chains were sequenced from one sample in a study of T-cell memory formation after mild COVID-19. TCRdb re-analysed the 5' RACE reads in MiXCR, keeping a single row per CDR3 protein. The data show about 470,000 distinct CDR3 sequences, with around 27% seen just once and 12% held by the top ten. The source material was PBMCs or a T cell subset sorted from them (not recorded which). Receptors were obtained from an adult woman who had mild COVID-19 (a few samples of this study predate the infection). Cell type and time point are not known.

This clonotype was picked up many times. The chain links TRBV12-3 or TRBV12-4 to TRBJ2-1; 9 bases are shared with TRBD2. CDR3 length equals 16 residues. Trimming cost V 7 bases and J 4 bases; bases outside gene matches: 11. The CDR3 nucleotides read TGTGCCAGCATAAAAGGGGCGGGAGGGACTTACAATGAGCAGTTCTTC. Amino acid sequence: CASIKGAGGTYNEQFF.

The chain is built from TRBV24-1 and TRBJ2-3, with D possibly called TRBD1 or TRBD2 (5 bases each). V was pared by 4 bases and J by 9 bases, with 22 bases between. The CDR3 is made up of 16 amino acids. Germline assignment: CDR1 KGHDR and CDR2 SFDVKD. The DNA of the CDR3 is TGTGCCACCAGTGACCCAACTCGAGACGGGGACCCGACGCAGTATTTT. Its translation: CATSDPTRDGDPTQYF.

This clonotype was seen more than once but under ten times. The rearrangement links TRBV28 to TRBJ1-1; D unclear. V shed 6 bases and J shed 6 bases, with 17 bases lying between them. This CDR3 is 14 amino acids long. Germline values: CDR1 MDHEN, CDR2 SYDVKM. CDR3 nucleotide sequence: TGTGCCAGCAGGGACGACGCCATTGTCTCTGAAGCTTTCTTT. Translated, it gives CASRDDAIVSEAFF. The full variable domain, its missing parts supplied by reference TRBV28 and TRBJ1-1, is DVKVTQSSRYLVKRTGEKVFLECVQDMDHENMFWYRQDPGLGLRLIYFSYDVKMKEKGDIPEGYSVSREKKERFSLILESASTNQTSMYLCASRDDAIVSEAFFGQGTRLTVV.

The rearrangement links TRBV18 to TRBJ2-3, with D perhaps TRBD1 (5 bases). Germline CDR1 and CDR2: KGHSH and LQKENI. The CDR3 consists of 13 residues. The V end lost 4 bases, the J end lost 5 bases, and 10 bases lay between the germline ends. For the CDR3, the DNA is TGTGCCAGCTCACAAAACGGACAAGATACGCAGTATTTT. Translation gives CASSQNGQDTQYF. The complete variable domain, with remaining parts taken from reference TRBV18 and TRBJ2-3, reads NAGVMQNPRHLVRRRGQEARLRCSPMKGHSHVYWYRQLPEEGLKFMVYLQKENIIDESGMPKERFSAEFPKEGPSILRIQQVVRGDSAAYFCASSQNGQDTQYFGPGTRLTVL.

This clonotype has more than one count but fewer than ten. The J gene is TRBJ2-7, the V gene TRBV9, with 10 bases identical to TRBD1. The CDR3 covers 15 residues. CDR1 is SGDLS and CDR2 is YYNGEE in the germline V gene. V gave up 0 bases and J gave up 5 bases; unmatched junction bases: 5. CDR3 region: CASSVGQGAYHEQYF. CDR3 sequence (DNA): TGTGCCAGCAGCGTAGGACAGGGGGCGTACCACGAGCAGTACTTC.

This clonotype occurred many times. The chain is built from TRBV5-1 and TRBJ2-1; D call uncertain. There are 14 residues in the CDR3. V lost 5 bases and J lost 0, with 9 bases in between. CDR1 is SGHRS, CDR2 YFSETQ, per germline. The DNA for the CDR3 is TGCGCCAGCAGGACTGATCTCTCCTACAATGAGCAGTTCTTC. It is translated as CASRTDLSYNEQFF.

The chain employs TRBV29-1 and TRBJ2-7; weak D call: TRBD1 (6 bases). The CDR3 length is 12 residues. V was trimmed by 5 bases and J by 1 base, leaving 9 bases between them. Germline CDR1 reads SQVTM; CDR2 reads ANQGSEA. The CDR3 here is CSVTGTSYEQYF. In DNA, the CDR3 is TGCAGCGTTACCGGGACATCCTACGAGCAGTACTTC.

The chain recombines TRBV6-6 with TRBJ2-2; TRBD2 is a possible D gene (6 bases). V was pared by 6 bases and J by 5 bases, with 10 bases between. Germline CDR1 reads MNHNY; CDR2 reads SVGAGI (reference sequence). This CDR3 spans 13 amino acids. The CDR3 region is CASSQSGTGELFF. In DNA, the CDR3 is TGTGCCAGCAGCCAGAGCGGGACCGGGGAGCTGTTTTTT.

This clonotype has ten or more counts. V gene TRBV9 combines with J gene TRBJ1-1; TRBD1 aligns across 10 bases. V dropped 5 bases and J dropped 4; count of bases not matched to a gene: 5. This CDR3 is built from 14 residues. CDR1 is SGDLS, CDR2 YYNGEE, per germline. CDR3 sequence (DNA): TGTGCCAGCAGTCCTGGACAGGGGGGCACTGAAGCTTTCTTT. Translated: CASSPGQGGTEAFF.

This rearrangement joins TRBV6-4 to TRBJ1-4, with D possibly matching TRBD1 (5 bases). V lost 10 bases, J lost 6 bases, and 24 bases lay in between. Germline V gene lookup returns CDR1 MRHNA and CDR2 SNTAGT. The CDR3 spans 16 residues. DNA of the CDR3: TGTGCCACCCCGGTAGGGTCTGGAGGGGATGATGAAAAACTGTTTTTT. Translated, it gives CATPVGSGGDDEKLFF.

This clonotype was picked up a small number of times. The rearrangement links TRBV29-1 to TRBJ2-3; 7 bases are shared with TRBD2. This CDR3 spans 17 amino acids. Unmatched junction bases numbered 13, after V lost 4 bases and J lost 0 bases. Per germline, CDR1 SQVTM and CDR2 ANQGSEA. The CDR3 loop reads CSVVAEQPAGSTDTQYF. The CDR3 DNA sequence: TGCAGCGTTGTGGCCGAACAGCCAGCGGGGAGCACAGATACGCAGTATTTT.